Reported below is one TCR beta chain. Its cognate antigen is unknown. CDR3 length: 13 residues. 5'RACE template switching with UMIs generated TCR beta cDNA. TCRdb re-called the 5' RACE reads, yielding one record per CDR3 amino acid sequence without DNA. The sample's table shows some 390,000 distinct CDR3 sequences. The data were obtained in a study of T cells expressing NK-cell markers. Study as a whole: TCR beta repertoires came from sorted CD3+CD56+NKG2C+, CD3+CD56+NKG2C- and CD3+CD56-NKG2C+ T cells. Study-wide points: Once again these clonotypes came out on top in the CD3+CD56-NKG2C+ fraction of several donors. Among CD8+ T cells from several donors, dominant NKG2C+ clonotypes accounted for about 1.0-7.0%.

The receptor was derived from a woman aged 50 to 60 in good health. The sequencing sample was made of blood T cells: a sorted CD56 or NKG2C T cell subset, CD4+ or CD8+ T cells, or bulk PBMC T cells (not recorded which). This chain connects TRBV12-3 or TRBV12-4 to TRBJ1-2; TCRdb returns TRBD1, unconfirmable since there is no DNA. CDR3 amino acids: CASSLTGALGYTF.